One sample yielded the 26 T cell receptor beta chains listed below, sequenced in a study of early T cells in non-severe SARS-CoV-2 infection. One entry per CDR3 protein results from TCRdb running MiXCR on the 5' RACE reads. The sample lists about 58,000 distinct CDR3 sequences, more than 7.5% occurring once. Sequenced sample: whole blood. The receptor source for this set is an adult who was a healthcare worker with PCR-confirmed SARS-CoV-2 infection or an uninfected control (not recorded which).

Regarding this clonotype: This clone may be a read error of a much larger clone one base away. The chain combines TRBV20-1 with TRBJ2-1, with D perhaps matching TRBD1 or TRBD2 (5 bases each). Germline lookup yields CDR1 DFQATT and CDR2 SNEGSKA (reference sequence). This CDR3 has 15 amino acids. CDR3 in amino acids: CSARHRGDRYNKQFF. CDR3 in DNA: TGCAGTGCTAGGCATCGTGGGGACCGGTACAATAAGCAGTTCTTC.

CDR3 protein: CASSLGPAGDYYEQYF. The CDR3 nucleotides read TGTGCCAGCAGCTTAGGACCCGCGGGAGATTACTACGAGCAGTACTTC. The J gene is TRBJ2-7, the V gene TRBV7-2; 7 nucleotides agree with TRBD2. The CDR3 totals 16 residues. Germline loops: CDR1 SGHTA, CDR2 FQGNSA. With 1 base clipped from V and 3 bases from J, the junction kept 9 bases outside the gene matches.

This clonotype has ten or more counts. In DNA, the CDR3 is TGTGCCAGCAGCTTGTTGCGGACATCTAGCACAGATACGCAGTATTTT. This gives the protein CASSLLRTSSTDTQYF. The rearrangement uses TRBV7-8 and TRBJ2-3; the D gene is possibly TRBD1 (5 bases). CDR1 SGHVS and CDR2 FQNEAQ come from the germline V gene. This CDR3 is 16 amino acids long. V shed 3 bases and J shed 0 bases, with 13 bases lying between them. Filled out from reference TRBV7-8 and TRBJ2-3, the complete variable domain reads GAGVSQSPRYKVAKRGQDVALRCDPISGHVSLFWYQQALGQGPEFLTYFQNEAQLDKSGLPSDRFFAERPEGSVSTLKIQRTQQEDSAVYLCASSLLRTSSTDTQYFGPGTRLTVL.

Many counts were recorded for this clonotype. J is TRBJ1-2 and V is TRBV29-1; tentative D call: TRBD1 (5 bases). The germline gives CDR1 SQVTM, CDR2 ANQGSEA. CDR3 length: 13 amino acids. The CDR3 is CRAQTADGYGYTF. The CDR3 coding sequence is TGCAGAGCTCAGACAGCAGACGGATATGGCTACACCTTC.

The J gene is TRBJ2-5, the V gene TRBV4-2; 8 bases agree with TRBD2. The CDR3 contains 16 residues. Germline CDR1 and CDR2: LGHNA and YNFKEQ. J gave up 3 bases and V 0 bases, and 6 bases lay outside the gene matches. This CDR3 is CASSQDAAGGKETQYF. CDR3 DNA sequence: TGTGCCAGCAGCCAAGATGCGGCGGGAGGCAAAGAGACCCAGTACTTC.

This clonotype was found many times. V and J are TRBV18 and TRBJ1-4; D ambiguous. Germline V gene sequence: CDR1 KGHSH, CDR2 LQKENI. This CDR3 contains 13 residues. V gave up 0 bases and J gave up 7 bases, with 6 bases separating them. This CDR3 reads CASSPPDGEKLFF. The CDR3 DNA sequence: TGTGCCAGCTCACCACCGGACGGTGAAAAACTGTTTTTT.

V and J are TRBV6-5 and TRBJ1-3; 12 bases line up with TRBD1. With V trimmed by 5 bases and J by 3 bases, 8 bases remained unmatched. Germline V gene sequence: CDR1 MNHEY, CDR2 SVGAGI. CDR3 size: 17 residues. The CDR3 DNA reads TGTGCCAGCAGTGATCCGGGACAGGGGGCCGGTGGAAACACCATATATTTT. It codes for CASSDPGQGAGGNTIYF.

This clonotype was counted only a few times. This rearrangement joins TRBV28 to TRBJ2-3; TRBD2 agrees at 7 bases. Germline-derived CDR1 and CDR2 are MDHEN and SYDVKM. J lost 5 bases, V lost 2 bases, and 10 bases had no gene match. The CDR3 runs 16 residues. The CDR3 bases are TGTGCCAGCAGTTTAGGTCCGGCGGGAGCGGGAGATACGCAGTATTTT. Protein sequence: CASSLGPAGAGDTQYF.

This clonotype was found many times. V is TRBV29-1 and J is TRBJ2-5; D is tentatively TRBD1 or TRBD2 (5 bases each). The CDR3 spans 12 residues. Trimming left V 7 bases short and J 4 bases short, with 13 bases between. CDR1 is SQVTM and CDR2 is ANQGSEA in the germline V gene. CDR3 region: CSALAGTETQYF. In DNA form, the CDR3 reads TGCAGCGCGCTAGCAGGGACAGAGACCCAGTACTTC.

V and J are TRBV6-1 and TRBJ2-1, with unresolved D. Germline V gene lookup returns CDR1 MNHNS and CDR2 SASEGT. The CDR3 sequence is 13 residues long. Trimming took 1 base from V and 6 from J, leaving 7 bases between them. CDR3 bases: TGTGCCAGCAGTGAAGGCCGCCCCAATGAGCAGTTCTTC. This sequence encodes CASSEGRPNEQFF.

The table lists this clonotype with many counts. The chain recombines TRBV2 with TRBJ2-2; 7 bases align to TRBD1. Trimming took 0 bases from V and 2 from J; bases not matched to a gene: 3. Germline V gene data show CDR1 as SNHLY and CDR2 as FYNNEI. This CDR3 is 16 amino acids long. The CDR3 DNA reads TGTGCCAGCAGTGAAGCACACAGGGGAAACACCGGGGAGCTGTTTTTT. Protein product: CASSEAHRGNTGELFF.

CDR3 sequence (DNA): TGCAGTGCTAGCAGGTTAAACACTGAAGCTTTCTTT. This gives the protein CSASRLNTEAFF. The chain has TRBV20-1 and TRBJ1-1; D not resolved. Germline CDR1 reads DFQATT; CDR2 reads SNEGSKA (reference sequence). CDR3 length: 12 amino acids. V was pared by 3 bases and J by 2 bases, with 7 bases between.

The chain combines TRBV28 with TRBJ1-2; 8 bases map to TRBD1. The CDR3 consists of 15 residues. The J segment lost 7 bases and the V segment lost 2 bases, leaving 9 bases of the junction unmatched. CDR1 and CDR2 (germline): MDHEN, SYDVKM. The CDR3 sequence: CASSLGDRRGVGYTF. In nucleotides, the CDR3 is TGTGCCAGCAGTTTAGGGGACAGGCGCGGGGTTGGCTACACCTTC.

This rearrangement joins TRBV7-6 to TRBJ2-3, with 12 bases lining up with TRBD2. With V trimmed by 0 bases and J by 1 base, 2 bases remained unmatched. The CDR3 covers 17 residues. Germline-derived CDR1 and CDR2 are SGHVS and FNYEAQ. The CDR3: CASSLAPSGRGTDTQYF. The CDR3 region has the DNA TGTGCCAGCAGCTTAGCCCCTAGCGGGAGGGGCACAGATACGCAGTATTTT.

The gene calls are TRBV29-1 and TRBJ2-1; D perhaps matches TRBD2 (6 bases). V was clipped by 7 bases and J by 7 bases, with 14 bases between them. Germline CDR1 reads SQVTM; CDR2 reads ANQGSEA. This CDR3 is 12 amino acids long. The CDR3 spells CSAQLARNEQFF. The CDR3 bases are TGCAGCGCACAACTAGCTAGGAATGAGCAGTTCTTC.

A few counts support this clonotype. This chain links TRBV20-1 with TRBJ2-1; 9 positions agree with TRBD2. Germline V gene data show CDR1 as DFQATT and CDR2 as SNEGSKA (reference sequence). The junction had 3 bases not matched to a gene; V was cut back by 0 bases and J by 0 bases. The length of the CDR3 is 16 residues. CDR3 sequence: CSAREVSGSSYNEQFF. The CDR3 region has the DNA TGCAGTGCTAGAGAAGTTAGCGGGAGCTCCTACAATGAGCAGTTCTTC.

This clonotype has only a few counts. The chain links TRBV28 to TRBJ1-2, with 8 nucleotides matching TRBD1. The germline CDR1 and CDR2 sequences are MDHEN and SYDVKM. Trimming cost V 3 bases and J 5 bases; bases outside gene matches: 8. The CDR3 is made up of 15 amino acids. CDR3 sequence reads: CASSLPIRGQYGYTF. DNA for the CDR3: TGTGCCAGCAGTTTGCCGATCAGGGGGCAATATGGCTACACCTTC.

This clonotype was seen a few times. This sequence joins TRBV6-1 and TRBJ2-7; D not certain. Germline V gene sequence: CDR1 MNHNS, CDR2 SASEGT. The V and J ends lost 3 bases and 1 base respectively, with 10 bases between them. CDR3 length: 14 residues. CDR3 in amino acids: CASSDPWISYEQYF. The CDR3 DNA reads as TGTGCCAGCAGTGATCCTTGGATTTCCTACGAGCAGTACTTC.

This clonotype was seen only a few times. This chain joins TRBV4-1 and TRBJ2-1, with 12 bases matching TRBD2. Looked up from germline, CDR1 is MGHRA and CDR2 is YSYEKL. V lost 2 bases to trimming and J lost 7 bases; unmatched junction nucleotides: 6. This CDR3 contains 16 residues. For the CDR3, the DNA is TGCGCCAGCAGCCAATCAGTAACTAGCGGGAGGAATGAGCAGTTCTTC. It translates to CASSQSVTSGRNEQFF.

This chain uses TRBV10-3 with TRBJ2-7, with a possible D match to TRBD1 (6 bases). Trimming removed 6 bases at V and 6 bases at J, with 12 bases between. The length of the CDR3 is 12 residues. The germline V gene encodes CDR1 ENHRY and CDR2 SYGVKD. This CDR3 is CAIRVTGGEQYF. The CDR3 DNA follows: TGTGCCATCAGAGTGACAGGAGGCGAGCAGTACTTC.

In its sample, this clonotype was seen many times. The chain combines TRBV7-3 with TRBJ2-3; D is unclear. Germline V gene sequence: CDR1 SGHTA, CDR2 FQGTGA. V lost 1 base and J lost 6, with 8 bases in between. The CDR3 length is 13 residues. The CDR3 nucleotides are TGTGCCAGCAGCTTAAACCACAAGGATACGCAGTATTTT. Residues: CASSLNHKDTQYF.

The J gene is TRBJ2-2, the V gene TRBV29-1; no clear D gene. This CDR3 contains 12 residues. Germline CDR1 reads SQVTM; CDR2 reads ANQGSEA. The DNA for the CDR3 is TGCAGTCTTCGATGGCACACCGGGGAGCTGTTTTTT. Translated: CSLRWHTGELFF.

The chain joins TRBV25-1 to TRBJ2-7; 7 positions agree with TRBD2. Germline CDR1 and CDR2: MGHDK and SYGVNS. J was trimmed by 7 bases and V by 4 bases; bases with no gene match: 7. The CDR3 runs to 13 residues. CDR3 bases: TGTGCCAGCAGTGCCCCTCCCGGGGGGGAGCAGTACTTC. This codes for CASSAPPGGEQYF.

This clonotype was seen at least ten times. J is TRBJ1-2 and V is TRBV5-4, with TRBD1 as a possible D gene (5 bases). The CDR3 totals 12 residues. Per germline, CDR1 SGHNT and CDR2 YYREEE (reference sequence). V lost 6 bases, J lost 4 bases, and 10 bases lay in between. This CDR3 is CASTGTTYGYTF. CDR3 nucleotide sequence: TGTGCCAGCACCGGGACCACCTATGGCTACACCTTC.

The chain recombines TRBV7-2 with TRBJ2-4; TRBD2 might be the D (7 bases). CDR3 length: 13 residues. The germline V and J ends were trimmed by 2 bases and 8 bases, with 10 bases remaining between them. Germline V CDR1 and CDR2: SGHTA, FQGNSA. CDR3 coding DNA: TGTGCCAGCAGCTTACGGGGGGCGGACATTCAGTACTTC. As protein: CASSLRGADIQYF.

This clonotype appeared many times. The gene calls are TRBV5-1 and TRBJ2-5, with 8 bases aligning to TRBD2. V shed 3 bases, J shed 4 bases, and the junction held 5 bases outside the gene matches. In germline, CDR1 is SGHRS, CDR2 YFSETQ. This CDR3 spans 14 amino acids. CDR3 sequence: CASSSGTSLETQYF. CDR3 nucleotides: TGCGCCAGCAGCTCCGGGACTAGTCTAGAGACCCAGTACTTC.